The present T cell receptor beta chain was sequenced within a study of blood T cells in healthy people across ages. Regarding the study as a whole: Diversity was higher, and naive CD4+ cells more numerous, in long-lived donors than in aged donors.

The CDR3 is 15 residues long. The germline V and J ends were trimmed by 2 bases and 5 bases, with 15 bases remaining between them. In germline, CDR1 is MGHRA, CDR2 YSYEKL. At least 7 million PBMCs were isolated per sample. With a J-beta primer mix and a sample-barcoded 5' primer, a second PCR ran about 7 to 11 cycles. A tag from a template-switch adaptor with 12 random nucleotides marked each cDNA molecule. Each single sample gave us at least 3 million CDR3-containing paired-end reads. One entry per CDR3 protein results from TCRdb running MiXCR on the 5' RACE reads. There are roughly 2 million distinct CDR3 sequences in the sample; roughly 50% occur only once, and approximately 2% lies in the top ten. Notes on this clonotype: Its antigen is as yet unknown.

Sequenced sample: blood. This chain connects TRBV4-1 to TRBJ1-2, with D perhaps matching TRBD1 (6 bases). This clonotype was obtained from a woman aged 40 to 50 in good health. The CDR3 nucleotides are TGCGCCAGCAGCCAACAGGACAGTTCTGGATATGGCTACACCTTC. This encodes CASSQQDSSGYGYTF.